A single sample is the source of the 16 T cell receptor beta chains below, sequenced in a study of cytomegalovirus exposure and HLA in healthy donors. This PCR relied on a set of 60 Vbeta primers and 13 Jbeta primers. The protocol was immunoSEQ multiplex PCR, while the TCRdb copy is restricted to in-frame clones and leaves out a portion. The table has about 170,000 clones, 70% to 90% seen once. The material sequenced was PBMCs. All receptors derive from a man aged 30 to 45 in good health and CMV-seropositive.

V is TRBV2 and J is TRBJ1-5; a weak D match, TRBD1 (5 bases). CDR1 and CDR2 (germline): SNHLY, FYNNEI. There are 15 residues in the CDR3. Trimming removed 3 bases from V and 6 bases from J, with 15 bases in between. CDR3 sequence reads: CASSDRLWGGQPQHF. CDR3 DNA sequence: TGTGCCAGCAGTGACAGACTTTGGGGCGGTCAGCCCCAGCATTTT.

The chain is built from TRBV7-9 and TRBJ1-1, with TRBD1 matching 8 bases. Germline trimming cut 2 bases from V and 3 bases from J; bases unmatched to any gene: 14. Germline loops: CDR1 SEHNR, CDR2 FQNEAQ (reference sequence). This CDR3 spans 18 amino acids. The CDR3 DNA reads TGTGCCAGCAGCTTACCTTACCGATGGACAGGGAGGGACACTGAAGCTTTCTTT. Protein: CASSLPYRWTGRDTEAFF. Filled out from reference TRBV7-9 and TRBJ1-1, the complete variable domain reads DTGVSQNPRHKITKRGQNVTFRCDPISEHNRLYWYRQTLGQGPEFLTYFQNEAQLEKSRLLSDRFSAERPKGSFSTLEIQRTEQGDSAMYLCASSLPYRWTGRDTEAFFGQGTRLTVV.

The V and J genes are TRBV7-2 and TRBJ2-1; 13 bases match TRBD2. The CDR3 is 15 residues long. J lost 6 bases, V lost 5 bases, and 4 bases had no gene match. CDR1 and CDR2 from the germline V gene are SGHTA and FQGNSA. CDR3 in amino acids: CASSVTSGRANEQFF. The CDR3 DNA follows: TGTGCCAGCAGCGTCACTAGCGGGAGGGCCAATGAGCAGTTCTTC. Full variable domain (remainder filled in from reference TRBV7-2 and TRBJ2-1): GAGVSQSPSNKVTEKGKDVELRCDPISGHTALYWYRQSLGQGLEFLIYFQGNSAPDKSGLPSDRFSAERTGGSVSTLTIQRTQQEDSAVYLCASSVTSGRANEQFFGPGTRLTVL.

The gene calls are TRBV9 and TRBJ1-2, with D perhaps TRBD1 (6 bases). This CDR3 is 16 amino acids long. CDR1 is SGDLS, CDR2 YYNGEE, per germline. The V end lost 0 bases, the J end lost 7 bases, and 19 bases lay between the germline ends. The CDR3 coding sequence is TGTGCCAGCAGCGTAGAGGGGGGGGACCTACGGGGTGGCTACACCTTC. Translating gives CASSVEGGDLRGGYTF.

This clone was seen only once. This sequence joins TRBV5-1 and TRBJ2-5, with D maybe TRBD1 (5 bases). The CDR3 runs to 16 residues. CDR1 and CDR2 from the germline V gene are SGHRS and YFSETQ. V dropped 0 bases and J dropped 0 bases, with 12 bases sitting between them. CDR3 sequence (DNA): TGCGCCAGCAGCTTGGGGGGCAGCCCGTACCAAGAGACCCAGTACTTC. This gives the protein CASSLGGSPYQETQYF.

The CDR3 is CASSPQAAQQPQHF. The CDR3 nucleotides are TGTGCCAGCTCACCACAGGCGGCGCAGCAGCCCCAGCATTTT. The chain combines TRBV18 with TRBJ1-5, with D hard to call. The V end was cut by 1 base, the J end by 7 bases, with 11 bases between. Germline CDR1 KGHSH, CDR2 LQKENI. The CDR3 is made up of 14 amino acids.

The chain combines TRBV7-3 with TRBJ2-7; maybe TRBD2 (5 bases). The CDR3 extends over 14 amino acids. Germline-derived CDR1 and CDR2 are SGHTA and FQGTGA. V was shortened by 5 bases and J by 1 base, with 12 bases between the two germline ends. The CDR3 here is CASSLAHGSYEQYF. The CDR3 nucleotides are TGTGCCAGCAGCCTAGCACATGGTTCCTACGAGCAGTACTTC.

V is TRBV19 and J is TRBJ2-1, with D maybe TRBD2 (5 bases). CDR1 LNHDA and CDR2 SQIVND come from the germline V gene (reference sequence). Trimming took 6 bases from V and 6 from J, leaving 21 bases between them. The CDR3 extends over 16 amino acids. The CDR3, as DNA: TGTGCCAGTAGCCGCCGGGCGGGCTTCCTAAGCAATGAGCAGTTCTTC. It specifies CASSRRAGFLSNEQFF.

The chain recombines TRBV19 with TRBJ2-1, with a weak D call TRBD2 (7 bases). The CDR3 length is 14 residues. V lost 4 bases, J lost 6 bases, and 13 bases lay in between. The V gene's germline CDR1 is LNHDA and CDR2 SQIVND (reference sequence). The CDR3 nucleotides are TGTGCCAGTAGTACCTCTAGGGGGGGCAATGAGCAGTTCTTC. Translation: CASSTSRGGNEQFF. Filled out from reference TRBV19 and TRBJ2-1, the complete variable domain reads DGGITQSPKYLFRKEGQNVTLSCEQNLNHDAMYWYRQDPGQGLRLIYYSQIVNDFQKGDIAEGYSVSREKKESFPLTVTSAQKNPTAFYLCASSTSRGGNEQFFGPGTRLTVL.

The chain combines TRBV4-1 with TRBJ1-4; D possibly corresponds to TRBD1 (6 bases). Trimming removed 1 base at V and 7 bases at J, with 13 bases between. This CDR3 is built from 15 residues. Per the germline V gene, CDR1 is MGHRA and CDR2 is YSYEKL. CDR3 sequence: CASSQAGGQGEKLFF. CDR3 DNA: TGCGCCAGCAGCCAAGCGGGGGGGCAGGGTGAAAAACTGTTTTTT.

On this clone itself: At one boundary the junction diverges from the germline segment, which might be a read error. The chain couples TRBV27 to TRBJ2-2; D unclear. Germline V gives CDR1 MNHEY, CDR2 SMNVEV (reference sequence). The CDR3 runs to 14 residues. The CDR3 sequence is CASNLATNTWELFF. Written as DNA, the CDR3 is TGTGCCAGCAATTTAGCCACTAACACCTGGGAGCTGTTTTTT.

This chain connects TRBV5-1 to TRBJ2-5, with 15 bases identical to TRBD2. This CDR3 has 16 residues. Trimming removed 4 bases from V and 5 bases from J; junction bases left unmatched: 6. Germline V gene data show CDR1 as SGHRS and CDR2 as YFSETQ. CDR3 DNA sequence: TGCGCCAGCAGCCAGGGACTAGCGGGAGGCGGGGAGACCCAGTACTTC. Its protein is CASSQGLAGGGETQYF.

Here the CDR3 reads CASSPGTRSNEQFF. In DNA form, the CDR3 reads TGTGCCAGTAGCCCCGGGACTAGGTCCAATGAGCAGTTCTTC. The V gene is TRBV19, the J gene TRBJ2-1; 8 bases line up with TRBD2. Trimming took 6 bases from V and 6 from J; bases not matched to a gene: 7. The CDR3 has 14 amino acids. From germline, CDR1 is LNHDA and CDR2 SQIVND (reference sequence).

The CDR3 DNA reads as TGCGCCAGCAGTGCTAACCAGGGAAACACTGAAGCTTTCTTT. Protein: CASSANQGNTEAFF. V and J are TRBV10-1 and TRBJ1-1; D might be TRBD1 (5 bases). V lost 4 bases and J lost 2, with 11 bases in between. The CDR3 length is 14 residues. Germline V gene lookup returns CDR1 WNHNN and CDR2 SYGVQD (reference sequence).

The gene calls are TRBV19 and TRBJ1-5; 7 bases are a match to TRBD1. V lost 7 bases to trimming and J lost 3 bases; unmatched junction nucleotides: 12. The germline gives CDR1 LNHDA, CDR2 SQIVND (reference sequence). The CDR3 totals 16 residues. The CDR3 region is CASNLFGQALNQPQHF. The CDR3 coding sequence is TGTGCCAGTAATCTCTTCGGACAGGCGCTCAATCAGCCCCAGCATTTT.

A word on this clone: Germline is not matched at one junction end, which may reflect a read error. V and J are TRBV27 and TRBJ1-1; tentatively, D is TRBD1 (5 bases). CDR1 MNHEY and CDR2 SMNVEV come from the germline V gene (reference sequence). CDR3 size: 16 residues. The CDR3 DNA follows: TGTGTCAGCAGTCCCCTTCCGGGGGTGTACGACACTGAAGCTTTCTTT. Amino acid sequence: CVSSPLPGVYDTEAFF.